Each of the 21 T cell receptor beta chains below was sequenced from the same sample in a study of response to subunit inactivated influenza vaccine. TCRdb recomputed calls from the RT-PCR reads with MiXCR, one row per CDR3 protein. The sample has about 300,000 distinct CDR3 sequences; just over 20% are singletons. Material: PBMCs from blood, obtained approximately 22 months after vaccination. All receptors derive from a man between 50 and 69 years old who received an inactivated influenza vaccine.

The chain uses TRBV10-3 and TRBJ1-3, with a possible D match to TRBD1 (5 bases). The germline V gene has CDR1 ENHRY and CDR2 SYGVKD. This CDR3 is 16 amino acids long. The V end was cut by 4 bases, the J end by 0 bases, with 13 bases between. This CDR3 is CAISGAWGLSGNTIYF. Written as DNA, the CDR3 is TGTGCCATCAGTGGGGCGTGGGGCCTCTCTGGAAACACCATATATTTT.

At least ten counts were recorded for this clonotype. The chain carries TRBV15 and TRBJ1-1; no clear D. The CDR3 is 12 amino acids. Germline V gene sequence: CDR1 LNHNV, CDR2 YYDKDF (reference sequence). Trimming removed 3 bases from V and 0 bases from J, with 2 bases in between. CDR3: CATSSMNTEAFF. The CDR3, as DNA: TGTGCCACCAGCAGTATGAACACTGAAGCTTTCTTT.

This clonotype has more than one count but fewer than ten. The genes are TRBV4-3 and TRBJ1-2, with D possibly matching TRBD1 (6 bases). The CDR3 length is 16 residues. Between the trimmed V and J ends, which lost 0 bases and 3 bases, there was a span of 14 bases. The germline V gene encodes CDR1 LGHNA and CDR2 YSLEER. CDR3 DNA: TGCGCCAGCAGCCAAGATATTGGACAGCGTTACTATGGCTACACCTTC. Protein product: CASSQDIGQRYYGYTF.

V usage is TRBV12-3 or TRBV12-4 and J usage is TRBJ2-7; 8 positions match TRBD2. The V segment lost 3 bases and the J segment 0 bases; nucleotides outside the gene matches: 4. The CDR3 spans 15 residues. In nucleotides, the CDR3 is TGTGCCAGCAGTTTTGCGGGGGGCCCCTCCTACGAGCAGTACTTC. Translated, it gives CASSFAGGPSYEQYF.

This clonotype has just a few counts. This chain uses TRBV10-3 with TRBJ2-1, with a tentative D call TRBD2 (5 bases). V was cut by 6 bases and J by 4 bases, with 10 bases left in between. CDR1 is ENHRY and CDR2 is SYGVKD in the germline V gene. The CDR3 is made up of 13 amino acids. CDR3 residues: CAIRADSYNEQFF. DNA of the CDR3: TGTGCCATCAGGGCGGACTCATACAATGAGCAGTTCTTC.

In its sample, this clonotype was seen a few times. CDR3 region: CASSLSGGAGNEQFF. The CDR3 DNA sequence: TGTGCCAGCAGTTTATCTGGGGGCGCGGGAAATGAGCAGTTCTTC. J is TRBJ2-1 and V is TRBV12-3 or TRBV12-4; D tentatively fits TRBD1 or TRBD2 (6 bases each). The length of the CDR3 is 15 residues. Between the trimmed V and J ends, which lost 2 bases and 7 bases, there was a span of 15 bases.

The CDR3 loop reads CASSFRGGTDTQYF. CDR3 DNA sequence: TGTGCCAGCAGTTTTAGGGGAGGCACAGATACGCAGTATTTT. The chain couples TRBV27 to TRBJ2-3, with D tentatively TRBD1 or TRBD2 (5 bases each). Germline lookup yields CDR1 MNHEY and CDR2 SMNVEV (reference sequence). V gave up 3 bases and J gave up 1 base, with 8 bases separating them. This CDR3 is 14 amino acids long.

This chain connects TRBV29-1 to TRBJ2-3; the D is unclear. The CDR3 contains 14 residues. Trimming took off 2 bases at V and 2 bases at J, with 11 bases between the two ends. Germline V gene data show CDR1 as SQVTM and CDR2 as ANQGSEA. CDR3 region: CSVEPPGHTDTQYF. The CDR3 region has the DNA TGCAGCGTTGAACCACCCGGGCACACAGATACGCAGTATTTT.

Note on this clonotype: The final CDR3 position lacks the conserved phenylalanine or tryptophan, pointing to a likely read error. In nucleotides, the CDR3 is TGTGCCAGCAGTTTCCGGCTTTCCACAGATACGCAGTATTGT. Translating gives CASSFRLSTDTQYC. This chain links TRBV12-3 or TRBV12-4 with TRBJ2-3; D gene unclear. Trimming left V 3 bases short and J 2 bases short, with 9 bases between. This CDR3 region has 14 residues.

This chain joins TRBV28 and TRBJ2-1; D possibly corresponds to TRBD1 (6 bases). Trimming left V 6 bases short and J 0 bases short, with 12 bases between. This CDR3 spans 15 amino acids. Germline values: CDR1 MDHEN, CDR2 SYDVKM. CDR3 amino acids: CASRKDSRSYNEQFF. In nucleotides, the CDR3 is TGTGCCAGCAGGAAGGACAGCCGCTCCTACAATGAGCAGTTCTTC.

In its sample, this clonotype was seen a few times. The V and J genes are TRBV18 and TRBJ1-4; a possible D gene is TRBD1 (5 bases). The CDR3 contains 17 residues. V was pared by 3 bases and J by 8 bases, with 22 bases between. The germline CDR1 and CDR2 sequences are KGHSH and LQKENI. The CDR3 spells CASSPGVNQGRGEKLFF. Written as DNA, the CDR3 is TGTGCCAGCTCACCTGGGGTCAACCAGGGAAGGGGAGAAAAACTGTTTTTT.

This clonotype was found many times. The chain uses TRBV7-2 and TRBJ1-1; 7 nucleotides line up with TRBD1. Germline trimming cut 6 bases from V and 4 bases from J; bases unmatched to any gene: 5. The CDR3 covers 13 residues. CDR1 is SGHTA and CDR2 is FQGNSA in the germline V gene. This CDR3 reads CASSSTGTTEAFF. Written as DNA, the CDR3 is TGTGCCAGCAGTTCGACAGGGACCACTGAAGCTTTCTTT.

The CDR3 DNA sequence: TGTGCCAGCAGTCCCGACTATTTATACGAGCAGTACTTC. Protein product: CASSPDYLYEQYF. The chain is built from TRBV6-6 and TRBJ2-7; perhaps TRBD2 as D (5 bases). CDR1 and CDR2 from the germline V gene are MNHNY and SVGAGI (reference sequence). The CDR3 consists of 13 residues. V was trimmed by 5 bases and J by 4 bases, leaving 12 bases between them.

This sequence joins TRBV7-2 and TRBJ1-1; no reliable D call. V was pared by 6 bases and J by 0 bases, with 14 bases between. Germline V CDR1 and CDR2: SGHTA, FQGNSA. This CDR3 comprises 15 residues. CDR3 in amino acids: CASSFGQTMNTEAFF. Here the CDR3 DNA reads TGTGCCAGCAGTTTCGGGCAGACCATGAACACTGAAGCTTTCTTT.

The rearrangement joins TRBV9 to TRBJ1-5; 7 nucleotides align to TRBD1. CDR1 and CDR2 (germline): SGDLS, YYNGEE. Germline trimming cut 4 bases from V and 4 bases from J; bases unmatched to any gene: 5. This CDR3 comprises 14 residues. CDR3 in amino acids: CASSIGTENQPQHF. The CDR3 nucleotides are TGTGCCAGCAGCATCGGGACAGAGAATCAGCCCCAGCATTTT.

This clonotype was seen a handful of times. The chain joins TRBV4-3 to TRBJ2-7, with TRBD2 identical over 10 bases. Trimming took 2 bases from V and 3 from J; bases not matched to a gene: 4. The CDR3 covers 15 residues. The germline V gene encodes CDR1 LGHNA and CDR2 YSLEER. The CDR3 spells CASSQRPSGSYEQYF. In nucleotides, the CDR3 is TGCGCCAGCAGCCAACGGCCTAGCGGGAGCTACGAGCAGTACTTC.

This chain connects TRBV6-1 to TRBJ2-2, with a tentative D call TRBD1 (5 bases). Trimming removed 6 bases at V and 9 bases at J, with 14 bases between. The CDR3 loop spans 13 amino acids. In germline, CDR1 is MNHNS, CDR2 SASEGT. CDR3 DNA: TGTGCCAGCAGCATGCAAGGGGATCGGGAGCTGTTTTTT. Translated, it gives CASSMQGDRELFF.

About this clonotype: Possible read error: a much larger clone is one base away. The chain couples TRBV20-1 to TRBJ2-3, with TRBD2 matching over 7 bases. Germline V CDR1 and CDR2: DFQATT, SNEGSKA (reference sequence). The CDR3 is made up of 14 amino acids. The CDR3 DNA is TGCAGCACTCCGACCCGGGGGGACACAGATACGCAGTATTTT. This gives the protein CSTPTRGDTDTQYF.

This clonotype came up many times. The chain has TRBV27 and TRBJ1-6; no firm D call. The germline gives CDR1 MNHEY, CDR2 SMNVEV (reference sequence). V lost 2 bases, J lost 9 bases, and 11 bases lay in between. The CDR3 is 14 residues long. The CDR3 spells CASSLRTWGSPLHF. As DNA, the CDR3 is TGTGCCAGCAGTTTAAGGACCTGGGGTTCACCCCTCCACTTT.

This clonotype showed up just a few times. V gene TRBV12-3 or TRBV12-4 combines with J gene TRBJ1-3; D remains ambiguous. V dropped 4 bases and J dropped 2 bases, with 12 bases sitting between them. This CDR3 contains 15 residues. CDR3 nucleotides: TGTGCCAGCAGTTCCTCCGGGGAACCTGGAAACACCATATATTTT. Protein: CASSSSGEPGNTIYF.

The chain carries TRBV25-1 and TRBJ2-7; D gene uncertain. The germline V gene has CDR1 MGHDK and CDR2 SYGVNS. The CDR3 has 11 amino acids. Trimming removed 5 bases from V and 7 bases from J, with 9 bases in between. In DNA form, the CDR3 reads TGTGCCAGCAGTTTCGGTAGAGAGCAGTACTTC. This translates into CASSFGREQYF.